These T cell receptor beta chains were read from a single sample in a study of CD8 T cells in Susac syndrome. MiXCR, run by TCRdb on the immunoSEQ multiplex PCR reads, gives a single entry per CDR3 protein. Here the sample spans under 200,000 distinct CDR3 sequences, approximately 94% being singletons. Sequences were obtained from CD4+ T cells from PBMCs. These receptors came from a human donor with Susac syndrome. Each CDR3 is given with its conserved first and last residue. The order of the fields is J gene, clone size, D gene, V gene, CDR3 DNA, CDR3 protein. A D gene is named only where the DNA matches it firmly. Some rows have no size entry. The others give once, few or many, or a class for an expanded clone.

j_call: TRBJ1-1
clone_size: NA
d_call: NA
v_call: TRBV4-2
cdr3_nt: TGTGCCAGCAGCCATCCTGGTAGGGTGAACACTGAAGCTTTCTTT
cdr3_aa: CASSHPGRVNTEAFF

j_call: TRBJ1-5
clone_size: NA
d_call: NA
v_call: TRBV28
cdr3_nt: TGTGCCACCGGGTCTCGAATTGGGCCCCAGCATTTT
cdr3_aa: CATGSRIGPQHF

j_call: TRBJ2-7
clone_size: NA
d_call: NA
v_call: TRBV14
cdr3_nt: TGTGCCAGCGGCTGGTTCTCCTACGAGCAGTACTTC
cdr3_aa: CASGWFSYEQYF

j_call: TRBJ2-3
clone_size: NA
d_call: TRBD1
v_call: TRBV20-1
cdr3_nt: TGCAGTGCTGGGGGACAGGCGGATACGCAGTATTTT
cdr3_aa: CSAGGQADTQYF

j_call: TRBJ1-6
clone_size: NA
d_call: TRBD1
v_call: TRBV5-1
cdr3_nt: TGCGCCAGCAGCCCGGCGGACAGGGGGCGACCCCTCCACTTT
cdr3_aa: CASSPADRGRPLHF

j_call: TRBJ1-1
clone_size: NA
d_call: NA
v_call: TRBV11-2
cdr3_nt: TGTGCCAGCAGCTTAAACAGCATGAACACTGAAGCTTTCTTT
cdr3_aa: CASSLNSMNTEAFF

j_call: TRBJ2-3
clone_size: once
d_call: NA
v_call: TRBV29-1
cdr3_nt: TGCAGCGTGGTGGGGGGAAAGAGCACAGATACGCAGTATTTT
cdr3_aa: CSVVGGKSTDTQYF

j_call: TRBJ2-1
clone_size: NA
d_call: TRBD2
v_call: TRBV10-3
cdr3_nt: TGTGCCATCAGTGAGTCGGGACTAGCGGAACCCCCGTTCTTC
cdr3_aa: CAISESGLAEPPFF

j_call: TRBJ2-7
clone_size: NA
d_call: NA
v_call: TRBV5-1
cdr3_nt: TGCGCCAGCAGCTTGACAGATCCCTACGAGCAGTACTTC
cdr3_aa: CASSLTDPYEQYF

j_call: TRBJ2-3
clone_size: NA
d_call: NA
v_call: TRBV20-1
cdr3_nt: TGCAGTGCTAGAGATGGAGGAGGGGGCACAGATACGCAGTATTTT
cdr3_aa: CSARDGGGGTDTQYF

j_call: TRBJ2-3
clone_size: NA
d_call: TRBD2
v_call: TRBV7-2
cdr3_nt: TGTGCCAGCAGCGTAGGGACTAGCGGGGGGGCGAGAGATACGCAGTATTTT
cdr3_aa: CASSVGTSGGARDTQYF

j_call: TRBJ1-6
clone_size: NA
d_call: NA
v_call: TRBV3-1
cdr3_nt: TGTGCCAGCAGACCGCGACAAGGAAATTCACCCCTCCACTTT
cdr3_aa: CASRPRQGNSPLHF

j_call: TRBJ1-6
clone_size: NA
d_call: NA
v_call: TRBV20-1
cdr3_nt: TGCAGTGCTAGTTTTCCGGACAGCCCAAATTCACCCCTCCACTTT
cdr3_aa: CSASFPDSPNSPLHF

j_call: TRBJ2-1
clone_size: NA
d_call: NA
v_call: TRBV6-2/TRBV6-3
cdr3_nt: TGTGCCAGCACCCAAACCCTCAGGGTCTCCTACAATGAGCAGTTCTTC
cdr3_aa: CASTQTLRVSYNEQFF

j_call: TRBJ2-3
clone_size: NA
d_call: TRBD1
v_call: TRBV5-6
cdr3_nt: TGTGCCAGCAGCGCCGGGACAGGCGGGGTCACAGATACGCAGTATTTT
cdr3_aa: CASSAGTGGVTDTQYF

j_call: TRBJ2-5
clone_size: once
d_call: NA
v_call: TRBV20-1
cdr3_nt: TGCAGTGCTAGAGATCCGGGAGTGACAGGGCAAGAGACCCAGTACTTC
cdr3_aa: CSARDPGVTGQETQYF

j_call: TRBJ2-1
clone_size: NA
d_call: NA
v_call: TRBV20-1
cdr3_nt: TGCAGTGCTTCCTCGGGAGCAGGTTCCTACAATGAGCAGTTCTTC
cdr3_aa: CSASSGAGSYNEQFF

j_call: TRBJ2-1
clone_size: NA
d_call: NA
v_call: TRBV15
cdr3_nt: TGTGCCACCAGCAGAGATTCAGTCATCGGTGAGCAGTTCTTC
cdr3_aa: CATSRDSVIGEQFF

j_call: TRBJ2-5
clone_size: NA
d_call: TRBD2
v_call: TRBV3-1
cdr3_nt: TGTGCCAGCAGCCCGGGACTAGCGGGGTCTCAAGAGACCCAGTACTTC
cdr3_aa: CASSPGLAGSQETQYF

j_call: TRBJ1-2
clone_size: NA
d_call: NA
v_call: TRBV10-3
cdr3_nt: TGTGCCATCAGTGAGATTGGGGACTATGGCTACACCTTC
cdr3_aa: CAISEIGDYGYTF

j_call: TRBJ1-1
clone_size: NA
d_call: TRBD1
v_call: TRBV20-1
cdr3_nt: TGCAGTGCCTTGGACAGGGCTCATGCTGAAGCTTTCTTT
cdr3_aa: CSALDRAHAEAFF

j_call: TRBJ1-4
clone_size: once
d_call: NA
v_call: TRBV20-1
cdr3_nt: TGCAGTGCTAGGGAGGGACCTAATGAAAAACTGTTTTTT
cdr3_aa: CSAREGPNEKLFF

j_call: TRBJ2-3
clone_size: NA
d_call: NA
v_call: TRBV6-2/TRBV6-3
cdr3_nt: TGTGCCAGCAGGCAACATGACTGGCGCACAGATACGCAGTATTTT
cdr3_aa: CASRQHDWRTDTQYF

j_call: TRBJ2-2
clone_size: NA
d_call: NA
v_call: TRBV19
cdr3_nt: TGTGCCAGTTGGGGGACTCTGATTTTCAACACCGGGGAGCTGTTTTTT
cdr3_aa: CASWGTLIFNTGELFF

j_call: TRBJ2-1
clone_size: NA
d_call: NA
v_call: TRBV9
cdr3_nt: TGTGCCAGCAGCGTAGTAGATAGCGGAAACAATGAGCAGTTCTTC
cdr3_aa: CASSVVDSGNNEQFF

j_call: TRBJ2-7
clone_size: NA
d_call: NA
v_call: TRBV3-1
cdr3_nt: TGTGCCAGCAGCCAAGTGGAGTACGAGCAGTACTTC
cdr3_aa: CASSQVEYEQYF

j_call: TRBJ1-2
clone_size: NA
d_call: TRBD1
v_call: TRBV29-1
cdr3_nt: TGCAGCGTTGAAGGACAGGGACTTATCTCGAACTATGGCTACACCTTC
cdr3_aa: CSVEGQGLISNYGYTF

j_call: TRBJ2-7
clone_size: NA
d_call: NA
v_call: TRBV11-2
cdr3_nt: TGTGCCAGCAGCGGGTTGAGGCAGCTTGGCCTCTACGAGCAGTACTTC
cdr3_aa: CASSGLRQLGLYEQYF

j_call: TRBJ2-3
clone_size: NA
d_call: NA
v_call: TRBV24-1
cdr3_nt: TGTGCCACCAGTGACTCCGGACCTATGGGGTCAGATACGCAGTATTTT
cdr3_aa: CATSDSGPMGSDTQYF

j_call: TRBJ1-5
clone_size: NA
d_call: NA
v_call: TRBV20-1
cdr3_nt: TGCAGTGCGACCGTTCAGCCCCAGCATTTT
cdr3_aa: CSATVQPQHF

j_call: TRBJ1-5
clone_size: NA
d_call: NA
v_call: TRBV20-1
cdr3_nt: TGCAGTGCTAGAGGAGGGACTGCGCATCAGCATTTT
cdr3_aa: CSARGGTAHQHF

j_call: TRBJ2-3
clone_size: NA
d_call: NA
v_call: TRBV18
cdr3_nt: TGTGCCAGCTCACCCGACAGGACTAGCACAGATACGCAGTATTTT
cdr3_aa: CASSPDRTSTDTQYF

j_call: TRBJ1-1
clone_size: NA
d_call: TRBD1
v_call: TRBV19
cdr3_nt: TGTGCCAGTACCCCGGGGACAGGGGGCCGGAACACTGAAGCTTTCTTT
cdr3_aa: CASTPGTGGRNTEAFF

j_call: TRBJ2-1
clone_size: NA
d_call: NA
v_call: TRBV9
cdr3_nt: TGTGCCAAACGGAAAGACAATGAGCAGTTCTTC
cdr3_aa: CAKRKDNEQFF

j_call: TRBJ1-6
clone_size: NA
d_call: TRBD1
v_call: TRBV5-6
cdr3_nt: TGTGCCAGCAGCCTCGGGACAGGGGAGTATAATTCACCCCTCCACTTT
cdr3_aa: CASSLGTGEYNSPLHF

j_call: TRBJ2-7
clone_size: NA
d_call: TRBD1
v_call: TRBV5-6
cdr3_nt: TGTGCCAGCAGCCCACTCTACCGGGACAGGGGTCACGAGCAGTACTTC
cdr3_aa: CASSPLYRDRGHEQYF

j_call: TRBJ2-1
clone_size: NA
d_call: NA
v_call: TRBV20-1
cdr3_nt: TGCAGTGCTAGAGTCCCGCCGGGATACAATGAGCAGTTCTTC
cdr3_aa: CSARVPPGYNEQFF

j_call: TRBJ2-3
clone_size: NA
d_call: NA
v_call: TRBV2
cdr3_nt: TGTGCCAGCAGACCGGGGGCAGATACGCAGTATTTT
cdr3_aa: CASRPGADTQYF

j_call: TRBJ2-3
clone_size: NA
d_call: NA
v_call: TRBV24-1
cdr3_nt: TGTGCCACCAGTGATGCGGGGGCCGCCACAGATACGCAGTATTTT
cdr3_aa: CATSDAGAATDTQYF

j_call: TRBJ2-1
clone_size: NA
d_call: TRBD1
v_call: TRBV6-2/TRBV6-3
cdr3_nt: TGTGCCAGCACTAAACATCCAAGGGACAGGGGAAATGAGCAGTTCTTC
cdr3_aa: CASTKHPRDRGNEQFF

j_call: TRBJ1-1
clone_size: NA
d_call: TRBD1
v_call: TRBV12-3/TRBV12-4
cdr3_nt: TGTGCCAGCAGCAGGGACAGGGGGCAAGCTTTCTTT
cdr3_aa: CASSRDRGQAFF

j_call: TRBJ2-3
clone_size: NA
d_call: TRBD1
v_call: TRBV7-8
cdr3_nt: TGTGCCAGCAGCTCGGACAGGGCCCCAGATACGCAGTATTTT
cdr3_aa: CASSSDRAPDTQYF

j_call: TRBJ1-6
clone_size: NA
d_call: TRBD1
v_call: TRBV27
cdr3_nt: TGTGCCAGCAGTTTATCGAGGGGACAGGAATCCCTCCACTTT
cdr3_aa: CASSLSRGQESLHF

j_call: TRBJ1-1
clone_size: NA
d_call: NA
v_call: TRBV18
cdr3_nt: TGTGCCAGCTCCCAAGAACAGATCCCCAACACTGAAGCTTTCTTT
cdr3_aa: CASSQEQIPNTEAFF

j_call: TRBJ2-7
clone_size: NA
d_call: NA
v_call: TRBV3-1
cdr3_nt: TGTGCCAGCAGCCAAGATCAGGGGGAGCAGTACTTC
cdr3_aa: CASSQDQGEQYF

j_call: TRBJ2-6
clone_size: once
d_call: NA
v_call: TRBV6-5
cdr3_nt: TGTGCCAGCAGTTACTCCTTCGAGCAAGGGGCCAACGTCCTGACTTTC
cdr3_aa: CASSYSFEQGANVLTF

j_call: TRBJ2-3
clone_size: NA
d_call: NA
v_call: TRBV20-1
cdr3_nt: TGCAGTGCTAGTAGACGGGACTCGGGCACAGATACGCAGTATTTT
cdr3_aa: CSASRRDSGTDTQYF

j_call: TRBJ1-1
clone_size: NA
d_call: NA
v_call: TRBV27
cdr3_nt: TGTGCCAGCCCCCCGGAAAGGGGTGAAGCTTTCTTT
cdr3_aa: CASPPERGEAFF

j_call: TRBJ2-2
clone_size: NA
d_call: NA
v_call: TRBV6-2/TRBV6-3
cdr3_nt: TGTGGGCGGCGCCTCGGGAACACCGGGGAGCTGTTTTTT
cdr3_aa: CGRRLGNTGELFF

j_call: TRBJ1-6
clone_size: NA
d_call: TRBD1
v_call: TRBV5-1
cdr3_nt: TGCGCCAGCAGCCCACGGACAGGGAAAGATTCACCCCTCCACTTT
cdr3_aa: CASSPRTGKDSPLHF

j_call: TRBJ2-3
clone_size: NA
d_call: TRBD2
v_call: TRBV12-3/TRBV12-4
cdr3_nt: TGTGCCAGCAGTTCACCGACTAGCGGGGCTAGCACAGATACGCAGTATTTT
cdr3_aa: CASSSPTSGASTDTQYF

j_call: TRBJ2-1
clone_size: NA
d_call: TRBD2
v_call: TRBV4-1
cdr3_nt: TGCGCCAGCAGCGGACTAGCGGGGGTGAGCAATGAGCAGTTCTTC
cdr3_aa: CASSGLAGVSNEQFF

j_call: TRBJ2-4
clone_size: NA
d_call: NA
v_call: TRBV10-3
cdr3_nt: TGTGCCATCAGTGTCGGGCCGGAAGCCAAAAACATTCAGTACTTC
cdr3_aa: CAISVGPEAKNIQYF

j_call: TRBJ1-1
clone_size: NA
d_call: NA
v_call: TRBV3-1
cdr3_nt: TGTGCCAGCAGACACACAGAGAACACTGAAGCTTTCTTT
cdr3_aa: CASRHTENTEAFF

j_call: TRBJ2-1
clone_size: NA
d_call: NA
v_call: TRBV20-1
cdr3_nt: TGCAGTGCTAGGATTCAAGGAGTGAGGAATGAGCAGTTCTTC
cdr3_aa: CSARIQGVRNEQFF

j_call: TRBJ2-7
clone_size: NA
d_call: NA
v_call: TRBV25-1
cdr3_nt: TGTGCCAGCAGTGACCCGATAACGGGGGTTCGGGATGAGCAGTACTTC
cdr3_aa: CASSDPITGVRDEQYF

j_call: TRBJ2-1
clone_size: NA
d_call: NA
v_call: TRBV2
cdr3_nt: TGTGCCAGCAGTGCCGGAATGACAGAGGTCAATGAGCAGTTCTTC
cdr3_aa: CASSAGMTEVNEQFF

j_call: TRBJ1-1
clone_size: once
d_call: NA
v_call: TRBV4-3
cdr3_nt: TGCGCCAGCAGCCAAGAACCCGGGGGCGGCACTGAAGCTTTCTTT
cdr3_aa: CASSQEPGGGTEAFF

j_call: TRBJ2-5
clone_size: once
d_call: NA
v_call: TRBV3-1
cdr3_nt: TGTGCCAGCAGCCAAGACGGTGGAGAGACCCAGTACTTC
cdr3_aa: CASSQDGGETQYF

j_call: TRBJ1-1
clone_size: NA
d_call: NA
v_call: TRBV5-1
cdr3_nt: TGCGCCAGCACTGACCAGGGGAACACTGAAGCTTTCTTT
cdr3_aa: CASTDQGNTEAFF